One TCR beta chain is described in this entry. Its recognized antigen is unknown. No base quality information exists; no much larger clone differs at one position. This record comes from a study of early T cells in non-severe SARS-CoV-2 infection (dated by TCRdb to the early 2020s). Some background on the complete study: Because TCR sequencing relied on bulk RNA taken from unsorted whole blood, pairing of alpha and beta chains was not possible.

To prepare the library, 5' RACE was applied. Sequencing was performed on a NextSeq 500. To correct for sequencing error and PCR bias, the TCR library protocol tagged individual cDNA molecules with unique molecular identifiers. Both TCR alpha and beta chains were sequenced, and tight co-correlation was observed between alpha and beta sequence abundances in each sample. In the source study's methods: Decombinator V4 was used to annotate TCR sequences for V gene, J gene and CDR3. Expanded TCRs were defined as changing significantly between any two time points under a Poisson model with p below 0.0001. TCR abundances were normalised to the total number of TCRs sequenced in each sample and reported as counts per million. MAIT TCRs were defined by TRAV1-2 paired with TRAJ12, TRAJ20 or TRAJ33, and iNKT TCRs by TRAV10 paired with TRAJ18. VDJdb, accessed on 1 November 2021, was searched for TCRs annotated for CMV, EBV and SARS-CoV-2, and TCRs annotated for more than one antigen were excluded. Starting from the raw public reads, TCRdb applied fastp trimming at Q25, assembled clones with MiXCR and retained in-frame beta chains. Identical CDR3 proteins give one entry, which carries the most common genes and DNA. The V and J calls and clone size are TCRdb's, not the authors'. For this sample the table gives 60,000 to 75,000 distinct CDR3 sequences, of which roughly an eighth were detected only once. Approximately 5% of the sample is held by the ten biggest clonotypes.

The germline V gene provides CDR1 SQVTM and CDR2 ANQGSEA. The CDR3, cysteine through phenylalanine, is 15 amino acids long. The CDR3 DNA has 45 bases and is translated from base 1. For this chain, trimming is 7 bases at the V end and 3 bases at the J end, and the number of junction bases without a gene match is 11. This was a case-control study nested in a cohort of healthcare workers in London, UK, who had nasopharyngeal swab PCR tests and blood samples taken every week. Healthcare workers were recruited during the week of the UK lockdown, between 23 and 31 March 2020, and followed weekly for up to about 15 weeks. Overall study results and their limits: VDJdb matching was skewed toward anti-spike CD8 responses and likely underestimated virus-specific expansions by missing private and CD4 specificities.

The chain was built from TRBV29-1 and TRBJ2-7; TRBD1 fits 11 bases in the junction. The sample consisted of whole blood, taken at baseline. The receptor comes from an adult who was a healthcare worker with PCR-confirmed SARS-CoV-2 infection or an uninfected control (not recorded which). DNA sequence: TGCAGCGGGTCAACCGGGACAGGGGGAATCTACGAGCAGTACTTC. Translated, this gives CSGSTGTGGIYEQYF.